Listed below are T cell receptor beta chains from one sample, sequenced in a study of blood T cell repertoires in COVID-19. Method: immunoSEQ multiplex PCR; TCRdb's copy keeps in-frame clones and lacks some. The sample has 120,000 to 150,000 clones; roughly 90% are singletons. The sample taken for sequencing was PBMCs or T cells enriched from blood (not recorded which). The source is a woman younger than 45 with acute COVID-19. The CDR3 runs from the conserved cysteine through the conserved F or W. D genes are given only for firm matches. Only part of the rows carry a size: once, few, many, or a class if the clone is expanded.

CASSFRRGETQYF TGTGCCAGCAGTTTTAGGAGGGGAGAGACCCAGTACTTC TRBV27 NA TRBJ2-5 NA
CASSPTGGYTF TGTGCCAGCTCACCCACGGGAGGCTACACCTTC TRBV18 once TRBJ1-2 NA
CSARGTTQGTDTQYF TGCAGCGCTCGCGGGACTACCCAGGGCACAGATACGCAGTATTTT TRBV29-1 NA TRBJ2-3 TRBD2
CASIVNRVSGNTIYF TGTGCCAGCATCGTAAACCGGGTATCTGGAAACACCATATATTTT TRBV6-5 once TRBJ1-3 NA
CSVSGTPSSYNEQFF TGCAGCGTTTCCGGGACACCGAGCTCCTACAATGAGCAGTTCTTC TRBV29-1 NA TRBJ2-1 NA
CASSRSTSGKETQYF TGTGCCAGCAGCCGTTCCACTAGCGGGAAAGAGACCCAGTACTTC TRBV5-6 NA TRBJ2-5 TRBD2
CASSSFGTSGRRSTDTQYF TGTGCCAGCAGCTCTTTTGGGACTAGCGGGAGGAGAAGCACAGATACGCAGTATTTT TRBV5-6 NA TRBJ2-3 TRBD2
CASKILGRAGRFYNSPLHF TGTGCCAGCAAAATTCTAGGCAGGGCTGGTAGATTCTATAATTCACCCCTCCACTTT TRBV28 NA TRBJ1-6 NA
CASSLSRSRNEQFF TGTGCCAGCAGTTTAAGTAGGAGTAGGAATGAGCAGTTCTTC TRBV27 NA TRBJ2-1 NA
CASSPGPTPSTDTQYF TGTGCCAGCAGCCCAGGGCCCACTCCTAGCACAGATACGCAGTATTTT TRBV7-3 NA TRBJ2-3 NA
CASSAEQGWVTEAFF TGTGCCAGCAGCGCCGAGCAGGGTTGGGTCACTGAAGCTTTCTTT TRBV28 NA TRBJ1-1 NA
CASSLGNYYSNQPQHF TGTGCCAGCAGCTTGGGGAATTACTATAGCAATCAGCCCCAGCATTTT TRBV5-8 NA TRBJ1-5 NA
CASSLQQGASEAFF TGTGCCAGCAGCTTACAACAGGGGGCGTCTGAAGCTTTCTTT TRBV7-9 NA TRBJ1-1 TRBD1
CASSILGGGQHF TGTGCCAGTAGTATATTGGGGGGTGGCCAGCATTTT TRBV19 NA TRBJ1-5 NA
CASSILPGTASYEQYF TGTGCCAGCAGCATCCTCCCCGGGACAGCCTCCTACGAGCAGTACTTC TRBV7-9 NA TRBJ2-7 TRBD1
CASSLMGGTDTQYF TGTGCCAGCAGCTTAATGGGAGGCACAGATACGCAGTATTTT TRBV7-9 NA TRBJ2-3 NA
CASSPTENTEAFF TGTGCCAGCAGTCCTACAGAGAACACTGAAGCTTTCTTT TRBV6-5 NA TRBJ1-1 NA
CASSPQGVDYGYTF TGCGCCAGCAGCCCGCAGGGGGTCGACTATGGCTACACCTTC TRBV5-1 NA TRBJ1-2 TRBD1
CASSFLGPLAGTEAFF TGCGCCAGCAGCTTTCTGGGCCCTTTGGCGGGCACTGAAGCTTTCTTT TRBV5-1 NA TRBJ1-1 NA
CATSYFGQGKVVDEQFF TGTGCCACCAGCTACTTTGGACAGGGGAAAGTGGTCGATGAGCAGTTCTTC TRBV15 NA TRBJ2-1 TRBD1
CATSDSYATNEKLFF TGTGCCACCAGTGATTCCTATGCAACTAATGAAAAACTGTTTTTT TRBV24-1 NA TRBJ1-4 NA
CASSIRTSKGADTQYF TGTGCCAGCAGTATCCGGACTAGTAAGGGTGCAGATACGCAGTATTTT TRBV27 once TRBJ2-3 TRBD2
CATSGPRTGRSADTQYF TGTGCCACCAGTGGCCCCCGGACTGGGCGAAGCGCAGATACGCAGTATTTT TRBV24-1 NA TRBJ2-3 NA
CASSFGGTNYGYTF TGTGCCAGCAGCTTTGGGGGGACGAACTATGGCTACACCTTC TRBV11-2 NA TRBJ1-2 NA
CASSGTGNPYEQYF TGTGCCAGCAGTGGAACAGGGAACCCCTACGAGCAGTACTTC TRBV2 NA TRBJ2-7 NA
CASSAQGLAGETDTQYF TGTGCCAGCAGCGCACAGGGACTAGCGGGAGAGACAGATACGCAGTATTTT TRBV5-6 NA TRBJ2-3 TRBD2
CASSLDRMNTEAFF TGTGCCAGCAGCTTGGACAGAATGAACACTGAAGCTTTCTTT TRBV5-4 once TRBJ1-1 NA
CASSLGTGDEKLFF TGCGCCAGCAGCTTAGGGACAGGGGATGAAAAACTGTTTTTT TRBV5-1 NA TRBJ1-4 TRBD1
CASSLSQGAWETQYF TGTGCCAGCAGCTTGTCACAGGGAGCGTGGGAGACCCAGTACTTC TRBV5-5 NA TRBJ2-5 NA
CASSVEGSGLLSGNTIYF TGTGCCAGCAGCGTAGAAGGGTCCGGACTCCTCTCTGGAAACACCATATATTTT TRBV9 NA TRBJ1-3 NA
CASSLRGYTEAFF TGCGCCAGCAGCTTGAGGGGGTACACTGAAGCTTTCTTT TRBV5-1 NA TRBJ1-1 NA
CASSLPDWSSYEQYF TGTGCCAGCAGTTTACCTGACTGGAGCTCCTACGAGCAGTACTTC TRBV28 NA TRBJ2-7 NA
CASSLVLSSYNEQFF TGCGCCAGCAGCTTGGTTCTGAGCTCCTACAATGAGCAGTTCTTC TRBV5-1 NA TRBJ2-1 NA
CASSSGGPEYEQYF TGCGCCAGCAGCTCGGGGGGACCGGAGTACGAGCAGTACTTC TRBV5-1 NA TRBJ2-7 TRBD2
CASSGGPTMNTEAFF TGTGCCAGTTCAGGGGGCCCGACTATGAACACTGAAGCTTTCTTT TRBV19 NA TRBJ1-1 TRBD1
CSVEQGSSGANVLTF TGCAGCGTTGAGCAGGGTTCCTCTGGGGCCAACGTCCTGACTTTC TRBV29-1 few TRBJ2-6 NA
CASSDYHYEQYF TGTGCCAGCAGCGACTACCACTACGAGCAGTACTTC TRBV28 once TRBJ2-7 NA
CSVGTGQAYEQYF TGCAGCGTTGGAACGGGACAGGCCTACGAGCAGTACTTC TRBV29-1 NA TRBJ2-7 TRBD1
CAWSEGGAKSEAFF TGTGCCTGGAGTGAGGGAGGGGCTAAGTCTGAAGCTTTCTTT TRBV30 NA TRBJ1-1 NA
CATSALLAGGAGELFF TGTGCCACCAGTGCCCTCCTAGCGGGAGGGGCCGGGGAGCTGTTTTTT TRBV24-1 NA TRBJ2-2 TRBD2
CASSRLTRDFYEQYF TGTGCCAGCAGTCGACTCACGCGGGACTTCTACGAGCAGTACTTC TRBV6-5 NA TRBJ2-7 NA
CASSVTARAKNIQYF TGTGCCAGTAGTGTTACAGCCCGAGCCAAAAACATTCAGTACTTC TRBV19 NA TRBJ2-4 NA
CASSEAQGDYGYTF TGTGCCAGCAGTGAAGCACAGGGGGACTATGGCTACACCTTC TRBV2 NA TRBJ1-2 TRBD1
CASSTSGLVDEQFF TGCGCCAGCAGCACCTCGGGACTAGTGGATGAGCAGTTCTTC TRBV5-1 NA TRBJ2-1 TRBD2
CASSLGRTGGRPEAFF TGTGCCAGCAGTTTAGGTAGGACAGGAGGTAGGCCTGAAGCTTTCTTT TRBV28 NA TRBJ1-1 TRBD1
CASSKEGGSDGYTF TGTGCCAGCAGCAAAGAGGGGGGGTCGGATGGCTACACCTTC TRBV3-1/TRBV3-2 NA TRBJ1-2 NA
CASSFPWPGGPHLQPEETQYF TGTGCCAGCAGTTTCCCTTGGCCAGGGGGGCCTCATTTACAGCCCGAAGAGACCCAGTACTTC TRBV28 once TRBJ2-5 NA
CASSFREQYF TGTGCCAGCAGTTTTCGCGAGCAGTACTTC TRBV28 NA TRBJ2-7 NA
CASSLGTSGRREQFF TGTGCCAGCAGCTTAGGGACTAGCGGGAGACGGGAGCAGTTCTTC TRBV7-2 NA TRBJ2-1 TRBD2
CASSIQGLSNYGYTF TGTGCCAGTAGTATACAGGGACTGTCCAACTATGGCTACACCTTC TRBV19 NA TRBJ1-2 NA
CASRASGRSYNEQFF TGTGCCAGCAGGGCAAGCGGGAGATCCTACAATGAGCAGTTCTTC TRBV2 NA TRBJ2-1 TRBD2
CAISARFRLAGGDEQFF TGTGCCATCAGTGCCCGGTTTAGACTAGCGGGAGGGGATGAGCAGTTCTTC TRBV10-3 NA TRBJ2-1 TRBD2
CASSQDLTGESNTGELFF TGCGCCAGCAGCCAAGATCTCACGGGGGAATCAAACACCGGGGAGCTGTTTTTT TRBV4-3 NA TRBJ2-2 NA
CASSYDGRSYEQYF TGTGCCAGCAGTTACGATGGGAGGTCCTACGAGCAGTACTTC TRBV6-5 once TRBJ2-7 NA
CASSLEDRGRIEAFF TGCGCCAGCAGCTTGGAGGACAGGGGACGGATTGAAGCTTTCTTT TRBV5-1 NA TRBJ1-1 TRBD1
CASSSTVNQPQHF TGTGCCAGCAGCTCGACAGTTAATCAGCCCCAGCATTTT TRBV7-9 NA TRBJ1-5 NA
CASRKEYEQYF TGTGCCAGCAGAAAGGAGTACGAGCAGTACTTC TRBV2 NA TRBJ2-7 NA
CASSLDRVVNTEAFF TGTGCCAGCAGCTTAGACAGGGTCGTGAACACTGAAGCTTTCTTT TRBV7-8 NA TRBJ1-1 NA
CASTLRGQGGYTF TGTGCCAGCACACTCAGGGGGCAAGGAGGCTACACCTTC TRBV28 few TRBJ1-2 TRBD1
CASSPVGASGRAYNEQFF TGTGCCAGCAGCCCAGTGGGGGCAAGCGGGAGGGCATACAATGAGCAGTTCTTC TRBV7-2 NA TRBJ2-1 TRBD2